The T cell receptor beta chain under discussion was sequenced for a study of blood T cell repertoires in COVID-19. Study-level background: Both acute and convalescent COVID-19 samples were obtained from the United States, Italy and Spain. Sources were T cells, B-cell-depleted T cells, or PBMCs; the material itself was cDNA or gDNA.

Per the germline V gene, CDR1 is LNHDA and CDR2 is SQIVND (reference sequence). The V end was cut by 6 bases, the J end by 11 bases, with 22 bases between. The CDR3 is 14 amino acids. Authors' processing steps: Researchers report that nucleated cell counts were estimated from reference gene primer amplification. TCRdb's table, derived via immunoSEQ multiplex PCR, lists solely in-frame clones and lacks some. The D gene and trimming were derived from the DNA, and the V and J assignments and clone size from that table. The sample consists of about 130,000 clones, about 91% of them appearing once. The source is a man between 45 and 60 years old with acute or convalescent COVID-19. The chain links TRBV19 to TRBJ1-1; perhaps TRBD1 as D (6 bases). Sequenced sample: peripheral blood. CDR3 loop: CASRVTGLNSMAFF. The CDR3 DNA sequence: TGTGCCAGTAGGGTGACAGGACTGAATAGTATGGCTTTCTTT. The whole variable domain, filled in from reference TRBV19 and TRBJ1-1, reads DGGITQSPKYLFRKEGQNVTLSCEQNLNHDAMYWYRQDPGQGLRLIYYSQIVNDFQKGDIAEGYSVSREKKESFPLTVTSAQKNPTAFYLCASRVTGLNSMAFFGQGTRLTVV.